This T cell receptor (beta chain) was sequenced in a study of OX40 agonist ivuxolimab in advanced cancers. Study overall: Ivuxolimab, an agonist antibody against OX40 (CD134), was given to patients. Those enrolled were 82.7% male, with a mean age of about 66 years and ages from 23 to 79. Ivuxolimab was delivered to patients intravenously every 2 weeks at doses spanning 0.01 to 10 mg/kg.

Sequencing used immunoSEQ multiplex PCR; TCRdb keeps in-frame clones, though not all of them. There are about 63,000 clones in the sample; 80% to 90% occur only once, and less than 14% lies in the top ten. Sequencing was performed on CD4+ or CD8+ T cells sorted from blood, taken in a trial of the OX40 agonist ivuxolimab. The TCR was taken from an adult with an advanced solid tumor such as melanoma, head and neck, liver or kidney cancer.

The CDR3 DNA reads TGCGCCAGCAGCTCAGTCAACAGGGTCTACGAGCAGTACTTC. Its translation is CASSSVNRVYEQYF. The chain uses TRBV5-1 and TRBJ2-7, with D maybe TRBD1 (6 bases). V lost 3 bases to trimming and J lost 3 bases, with 13 bases between them. The CDR3 is 14 residues long. Germline V lookup: CDR1 SGHRS, CDR2 YFSETQ.